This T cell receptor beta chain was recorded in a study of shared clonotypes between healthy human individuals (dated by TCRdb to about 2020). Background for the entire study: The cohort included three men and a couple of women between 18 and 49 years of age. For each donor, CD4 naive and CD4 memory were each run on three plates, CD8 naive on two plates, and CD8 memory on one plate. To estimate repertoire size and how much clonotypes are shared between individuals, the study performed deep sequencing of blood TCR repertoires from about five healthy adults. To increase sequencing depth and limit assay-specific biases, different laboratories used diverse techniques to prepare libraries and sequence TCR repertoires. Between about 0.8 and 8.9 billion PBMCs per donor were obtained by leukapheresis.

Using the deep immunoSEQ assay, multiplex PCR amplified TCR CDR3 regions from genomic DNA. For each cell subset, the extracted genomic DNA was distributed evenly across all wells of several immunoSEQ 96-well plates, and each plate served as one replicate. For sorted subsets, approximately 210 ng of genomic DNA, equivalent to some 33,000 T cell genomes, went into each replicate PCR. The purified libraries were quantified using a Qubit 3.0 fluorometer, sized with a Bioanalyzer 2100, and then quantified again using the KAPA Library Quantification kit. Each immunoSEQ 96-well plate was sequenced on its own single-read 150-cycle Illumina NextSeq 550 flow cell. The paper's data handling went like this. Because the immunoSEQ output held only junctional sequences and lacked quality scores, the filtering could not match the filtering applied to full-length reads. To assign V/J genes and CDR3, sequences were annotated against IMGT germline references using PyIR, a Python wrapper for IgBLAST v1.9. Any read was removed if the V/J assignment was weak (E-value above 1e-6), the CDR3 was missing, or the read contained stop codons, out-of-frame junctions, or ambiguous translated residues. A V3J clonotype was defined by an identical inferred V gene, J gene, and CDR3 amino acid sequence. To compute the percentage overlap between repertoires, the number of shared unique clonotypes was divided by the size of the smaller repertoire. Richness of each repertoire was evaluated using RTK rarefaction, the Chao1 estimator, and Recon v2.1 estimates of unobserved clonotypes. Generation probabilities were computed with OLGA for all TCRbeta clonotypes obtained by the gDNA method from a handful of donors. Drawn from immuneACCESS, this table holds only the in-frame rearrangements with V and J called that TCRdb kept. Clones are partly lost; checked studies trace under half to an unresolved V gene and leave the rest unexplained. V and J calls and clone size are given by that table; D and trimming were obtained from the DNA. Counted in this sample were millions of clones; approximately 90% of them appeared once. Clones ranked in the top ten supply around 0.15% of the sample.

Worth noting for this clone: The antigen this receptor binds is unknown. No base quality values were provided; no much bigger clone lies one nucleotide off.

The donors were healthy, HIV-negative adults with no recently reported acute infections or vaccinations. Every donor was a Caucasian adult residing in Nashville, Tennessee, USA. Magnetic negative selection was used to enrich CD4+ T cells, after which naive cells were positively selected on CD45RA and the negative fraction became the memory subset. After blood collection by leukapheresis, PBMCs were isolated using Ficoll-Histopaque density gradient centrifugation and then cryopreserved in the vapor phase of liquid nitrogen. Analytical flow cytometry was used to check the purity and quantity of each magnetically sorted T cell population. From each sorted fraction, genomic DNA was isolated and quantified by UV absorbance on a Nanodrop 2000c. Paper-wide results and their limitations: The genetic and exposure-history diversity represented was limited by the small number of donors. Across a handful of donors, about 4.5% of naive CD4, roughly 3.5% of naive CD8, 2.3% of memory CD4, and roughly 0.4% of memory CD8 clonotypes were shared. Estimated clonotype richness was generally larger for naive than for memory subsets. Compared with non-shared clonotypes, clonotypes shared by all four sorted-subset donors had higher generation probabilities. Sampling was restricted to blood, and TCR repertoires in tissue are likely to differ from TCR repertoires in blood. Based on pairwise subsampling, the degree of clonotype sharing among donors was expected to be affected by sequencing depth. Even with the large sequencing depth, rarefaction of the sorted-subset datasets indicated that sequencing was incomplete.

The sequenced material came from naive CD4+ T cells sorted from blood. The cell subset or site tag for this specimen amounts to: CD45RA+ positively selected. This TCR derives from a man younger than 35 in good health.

For the CDR3, the sequence is CASSRYSSNQPQHF. The DNA sequence is as follows: TGTGCCAGCAGCCGGTATTCTAGCAATCAGCCCCAGCATTTT. The V and J segments used are TRBV5-5 and TRBJ1-5, with the identity of the D gene unclear. From the cysteine through the phenylalanine, the CDR3 covers 14 amino acids. Kept here is only the CDR3 DNA, which spans 42 bases and is read in frame from base 1. V was cut back by 4 bases and J by 0 bases, leaving a gap of 8 bases between them. CDR1 SGHKS and CDR2 YYEKEE were looked up in the germline V gene (reference sequence).